This T cell receptor beta chain was recovered during a study of cytomegalovirus exposure and HLA in healthy donors. Study-level findings and limits: An analysis done earlier found most TCR beta V segments productive about 87% or about 30% of the time.

Note on this clone: Its antigen is unidentified.

The primer mix had 60 Vbeta and 13 Jbeta primers. The method was immunoSEQ multiplex PCR; TCRdb's version includes in-frame clones alone and lacks a portion of them. The sample has about 180,000 clones; 76% are singletons. The CDR3 is 12 amino acids. V shed 7 bases and J 2 bases; nucleotides not matched to a gene: 2. Germline CDR1 is SQVTM and CDR2 is ANQGSEA. The TCR was taken from a man aged 18-30 years in good health and CMV-seronegative. The chain recombines TRBV29-1 with TRBJ2-5; TRBD1 aligns across 9 bases. What was sequenced was PBMCs. CDR3 in amino acids: CSAGQGQETQYF. CDR3 sequence (DNA): TGCAGCGCCGGACAGGGGCAAGAGACCCAGTACTTC.